This entry describes one TCR beta chain. It lacks a known antigen. Per-nucleotide qualities are absent, and no much larger clonotype sits a single base away. The protocol used for the library was the immunoSEQ multiplex PCR assay. Imported from immuneACCESS, the table was reduced by TCRdb to in-frame sequences with V and J called. These copies leave out some clones; in studies compared against another copy, an unresolved V gene accounts for under half, and the cause of the remainder is not known. Across this sample there are hundreds of thousands of clones, with approximately 87% seen only once. The leading ten clones occupy around 0.0099% of the sample. The source of the sample is a study of shared T cell receptors in the human thymus (dated by TCRdb to the early 2020s). For the wider study: The study examined how self-reactive, shared T-cell receptor alpha chains are generated in the human thymus.

Germline trimming amounts to 8 bases on V and 0 bases on J, with 3 as the count of junction bases outside the gene matches. In the germline V gene, CDR1 corresponds to SNHLY and CDR2 to FYNNEI. Counted from cysteine to phenylalanine, this CDR3 has 14 amino acids. The CDR3 DNA has 42 bases and is translated from base 1. These data also formed part of another study, on human thymus T cells. The other study reports the following: In Finland, the donors were immunologically healthy infants who were having open corrective cardiac surgery for congenital heart defects. The thymus tissue came from surgical resects taken out during corrective cardiac surgery. Usage of V and J gene segments appeared to be biased in both the thymic and the peripheral blood repertoires. According to the related research, thymic TCR repertoires were highly overlapping among unrelated individuals. The study described the TCR alpha and beta repertoires in roughly 8 infant thymus samples and a few matching peripheral blood samples. Donor ages ranged from roughly 7 to 244 days, and the cohort comprised about six male and a couple of female infants. Thymocytes were mechanically released from the tissue and were stored as pellets of roughly 9.5-30 million cells at -70 degrees C. Genomic DNA was extracted from frozen cell pellets with a QIAsymphony instrument. Using the immunoSEQ multiplex PCR assay, the TCRB and TCRAD loci were amplified from a standardized quantity of quality-controlled genomic DNA. The amplicons covered the V(D)J region and were long enough to include the CDR3 and to identify the V and J genes. The commercial immunoSEQ service was used to sequence amplicons on an Illumina platform. Primer bias and sequencing errors were corrected as previously described, and TCRAD and TCRB definitions were based on the IMGT database. Repertoires were analysed with immunoSEQ Analyzer 3.0 and VDJTools, covering basic statistics, V/J segment usage, diversity estimates, rarefaction and pairwise overlap. Chao1, ChaoE, Efron-Thisted, Shannon and inverse Simpson indices were used to estimate diversity, which was also estimated on datasets down-sampled to the smallest sample. Repertoire overlap was assessed by strict matching of CDR3 nucleotide sequence, V gene and J gene, and clustering was done by Jaccard-based multidimensional scaling. On average, thymus samples yielded 810,000 or so unique TCRB clonotypes, whereas blood samples yielded 70,000 to 100,000.

The chain is assembled from TRBV2 and TRBJ2-3, with 9 bases aligning to TRBD2. What was sequenced was thymocytes. This TCR was recovered from a boy in the first two years of life with a congenital heart defect. Donor details come from another sample of the same person, matched by shared clones. CDR3 region: CASVTSGSTDTQYF. The sequenced DNA: TGTGCCAGCGTGACTAGCGGAAGCACAGATACGCAGTATTTT. Extended through the reference TRBV2 and TRBJ2-3 proteins, this CDR3 yields the full variable domain: EPEVTQTPSHQVTQMGQEVILRCVPISNHLYFYWYRQILGQKVEFLVSFYNNEISEKSEIFDDQFSVERPDGSNFTLKIRSTKLEDSAMYFCASVTSGSTDTQYFGPGTRLTVL.